The 13 T cell receptor beta chains below were found in one sample sequenced in a study of beta chain features in type 1 diabetes. These TCRs' antigens remain unknown. TCRB transcripts that were expressed got sequenced, as all of the isolated RNA had been reverse transcribed. The protocol was immunoSEQ multiplex PCR, while the TCRdb copy is restricted to in-frame clones and leaves out a portion. The sample has around 250,000 clones, around 21% seen once; the top ten hold 0.028%. The study's findings and limits: The study found moderately but significantly shorter TCRB CDR3s in all four CD4+ subsets of Type 1 diabetes patients.

Sample: naive CD4+ T cells from blood. These receptors were obtained from a woman aged 40 to 50 with type 1 diabetes.

CDR3 nucleotides: TGTGCCAGCACCGAGAGGGACAATACTAACATTCAGTACTTC. Protein sequence: CASTERDNTNIQYF. This chain joins TRBV25-1 and TRBJ2-4, with a possible D match to TRBD1 (6 bases). The CDR3 length is 14 residues. The V gene's germline CDR1 is MGHDK and CDR2 SYGVNS. Trimming left V 7 bases short and J 7 bases short, with 17 bases between.

This clone was detected a few times. The chain joins TRBV4-1 to TRBJ1-5; the D is unclear. V lost 0 bases to trimming and J lost 0 bases, with 21 bases between them. The CDR3 contains 20 residues. Germline-derived CDR1 and CDR2 are MGHRA and YSYEKL. In nucleotides, the CDR3 is TGCGCCAGCAGCCAAGAGGCTCTTGCGGCAGCGAGCGTTAGCAATCAGCCCCAGCATTTT. Translated: CASSQEALAAASVSNQPQHF.

The gene calls are TRBV28 and TRBJ2-1; possible D gene TRBD2, 6 bases. The CDR3 contains 16 residues. Germline lookup yields CDR1 MDHEN and CDR2 SYDVKM. The V and J ends lost 5 bases and 0 bases respectively, with 14 bases between them. The CDR3 coding sequence is TGTGCCAGCAGTGCTCCTAGCGAGAGCTCCTACAATGAGCAGTTCTTC. This translates into CASSAPSESSYNEQFF.

This clone turned up a few times. V is TRBV7-3 and J is TRBJ1-1; possible D gene TRBD1, 6 bases. The germline V and J ends were trimmed by 4 bases and 5 bases, with 11 bases remaining between them. Germline loops: CDR1 SGHTA, CDR2 FQGTGA. The CDR3 totals 13 residues. CDR3: CASSSQGATEAFF. CDR3 in DNA: TGTGCCAGCAGCTCACAGGGAGCAACTGAAGCTTTCTTT. Filled out from reference TRBV7-3 and TRBJ1-1, the complete variable domain reads GAGVSQTPSNKVTEKGKYVELRCDPISGHTALYWYRQSLGQGPEFLIYFQGTGAADDSGLPNDRFFAVRPEGSVSTLKIQRTERGDSAVYLCASSSQGATEAFFGQGTRLTVV.

CDR3 DNA sequence: TGTGCCAGCAGGCCGATGGGGAGTGGGTACGAGCAGTACTTC. Translated, it gives CASRPMGSGYEQYF. The chain is built from TRBV6-6 and TRBJ2-7; a weak D match, TRBD2 (5 bases). V lost 6 bases, J lost 4 bases, and 16 bases lay in between. CDR1 and CDR2 from the germline V gene are MNHNY and SVGAGI (reference sequence). This CDR3 has 14 amino acids.

This chain connects TRBV5-1 to TRBJ1-4; D remains unclear. This CDR3 has 14 residues. Per the germline V gene, CDR1 is SGHRS and CDR2 is YFSETQ. V lost 6 bases and J 6 bases, leaving 15 bases between the germline ends. This CDR3 reads CASKSELGDEKLFF. The CDR3 DNA is TGCGCCAGCAAGTCTGAACTAGGAGATGAAAAACTGTTTTTT.

This clone showed up just a few times. The J gene is TRBJ2-3, the V gene TRBV19, with D tentatively TRBD1 (6 bases). Germline values: CDR1 LNHDA, CDR2 SQIVND (reference sequence). Trimming pared 3 bases from V and 3 bases from J, leaving 16 bases between. This CDR3 spans 16 amino acids. The DNA for the CDR3 is TGTGCCAGTAGTATCCTCCTGGGGGCAAGGACAGATACGCAGTATTTT. Protein: CASSILLGARTDTQYF.

This clone has more than one count but fewer than ten. The J gene is TRBJ2-7, the V gene TRBV30; 7 positions agree with TRBD2. The CDR3 has 14 amino acids. The germline gives CDR1 GTSNPN, CDR2 SVGIG (reference sequence). V dropped 2 bases and J dropped 3; count of bases not matched to a gene: 7. This CDR3 is CAWSKGAGYYEQYF. The CDR3 DNA reads TGTGCCTGGAGTAAAGGAGCGGGATACTACGAGCAGTACTTC. Based on the CDR3 plus reference TRBV30 and TRBJ2-7, the full variable domain is SQTIHQWPATLVQPVGSPLSLECTVEGTSNPNLYWYRQAAGRGLQLLFYSVGIGQISSEVPQNLSASRPQDRQFILSSKKLLLSDSGFYLCAWSKGAGYYEQYFGPGTRLTVT.

This clone came up a few times. CDR3 sequence reads: CAWSLSGSEDTQYF. The CDR3 DNA reads as TGTGCCTGGAGTTTAAGCGGGAGTGAAGATACGCAGTATTTT. This chain connects TRBV30 to TRBJ2-3; 8 nucleotides agree with TRBD2. The J segment lost 5 bases and the V segment lost 2 bases, leaving 6 bases of the junction unmatched. Looked up from germline, CDR1 is GTSNPN and CDR2 is SVGIG (reference sequence). This CDR3 spans 14 amino acids.

This clone has more than one count but fewer than ten. The J gene is TRBJ2-7, the V gene TRBV7-2, with 8 bases matching TRBD2. The CDR3 is made up of 15 amino acids. J lost 4 bases, V lost 2 bases, and 7 bases had no gene match. Per germline, CDR1 SGHTA and CDR2 FQGNSA. CDR3 amino acids: CASSLHVSGNYEQYF. CDR3 DNA sequence: TGTGCCAGCAGCTTACATGTTAGCGGGAATTACGAGCAGTACTTC.

The gene calls are TRBV6-6 and TRBJ1-3; TRBD1 is a possible D gene (5 bases). The V end was cut by 0 bases, the J end by 4 bases, with 10 bases between. Germline V CDR1 and CDR2: MNHNY, SVGAGI (reference sequence). The CDR3 runs to 15 residues. CDR3 sequence reads: CASSYSTVEGNTIYF. CDR3 DNA sequence: TGTGCCAGCAGTTACTCGACAGTGGAAGGAAACACCATATATTTT.

This chain links TRBV18 with TRBJ2-4; tentatively, D is TRBD2 (5 bases). V was pared by 6 bases and J by 3 bases, with 15 bases between. Germline CDR1 and CDR2: KGHSH and LQKENI. The CDR3 totals 15 residues. CDR3 nucleotide sequence: TGTGCCAGCTCCTTATCCGGACTGGGCAAAAACATTCAGTACTTC. Translated: CASSLSGLGKNIQYF.

V and J are TRBV7-2 and TRBJ2-1; the match to TRBD1 covers 7 bases. The CDR3 spans 16 residues. Trimming cost V 5 bases and J 2 bases; bases outside gene matches: 9. From germline, CDR1 is SGHTA and CDR2 FQGNSA. The DNA for the CDR3 is TGTGCCAGCAGCATGTCGACAGGGCGCCCCTACAATGAGCAGTTCTTC. Protein sequence: CASSMSTGRPYNEQFF. Variable domain in full (rest from reference TRBV7-2 and TRBJ2-1): GAGVSQSPSNKVTEKGKDVELRCDPISGHTALYWYRQSLGQGLEFLIYFQGNSAPDKSGLPSDRFSAERTGGSVSTLTIQRTQQEDSAVYLCASSMSTGRPYNEQFFGPGTRLTVL.